Below, one TCR beta chain is given with its context. The repertoire was sequenced with immunoSEQ multiplex PCR; TCRdb's copy has only in-frame clones and lacks some. The profile shows some 120,000 clones, 65% to 80% of them singletons. V was pared by 10 bases and J by 9 bases, with 19 bases of the junction left unmatched. The germline V gene encodes CDR1 ENHRY and CDR2 SYGVKD. The CDR3 has 17 residues. This sample stems from a study of PD-1 blockade in mismatch repair-deficient tumors. The sequencing used peripheral blood, collected more than 58 weeks after starting pembrolizumab. The V gene is TRBV10-3, the J gene TRBJ2-1; 12 bases match TRBD2. This sequence was found in an adult with mismatch repair-deficient cancer. The CDR3 nucleotides read TGTGCCACCGCCCCCGGGGCTAGCGGGAGGGGATGGGGTGAGCAGTTCTTC. This translates into CATAPGASGRGWGEQFF.